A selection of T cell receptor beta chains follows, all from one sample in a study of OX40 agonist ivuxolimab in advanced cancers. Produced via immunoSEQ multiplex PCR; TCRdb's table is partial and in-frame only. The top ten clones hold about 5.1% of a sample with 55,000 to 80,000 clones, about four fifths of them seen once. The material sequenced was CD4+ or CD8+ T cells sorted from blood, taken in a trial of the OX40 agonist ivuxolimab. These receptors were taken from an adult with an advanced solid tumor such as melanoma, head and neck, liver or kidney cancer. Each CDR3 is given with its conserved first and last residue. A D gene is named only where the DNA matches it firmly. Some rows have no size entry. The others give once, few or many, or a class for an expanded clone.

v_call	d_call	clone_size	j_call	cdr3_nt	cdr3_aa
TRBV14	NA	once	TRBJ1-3	TGTGCCAGCAGCCAAGATCTGGTGCGCTCCATATATTTT	CASSQDLVRSIYF
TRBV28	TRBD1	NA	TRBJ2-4	TGTGCCAGCAACACCGGCCGGGACAGGGGTGTTTCCAAAAACATTCAGTACTTC	CASNTGRDRGVSKNIQYF
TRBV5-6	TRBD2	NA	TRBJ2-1	TGTGCCAGCAGCCCCGGGACTAGCGGGCACAATGAGCAGTTCTTC	CASSPGTSGHNEQFF
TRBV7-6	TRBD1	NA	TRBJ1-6	TGTGCCAGCAGCGTCGACAGGGAGGTCTCACCCCTCCACTTT	CASSVDREVSPLHF
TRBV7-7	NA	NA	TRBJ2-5	TGTGCCAGCAGCCCCATGGGGCTAGCCAAAGAGACCCAGTACTTC	CASSPMGLAKETQYF
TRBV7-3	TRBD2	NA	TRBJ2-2	TGTGCCAGCAGCTTGGGGACTAGCGGGAGATCCGGGGAGCTGTTTTTT	CASSLGTSGRSGELFF
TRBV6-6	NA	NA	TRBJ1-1	TGTGCCAGCAGTTACCATATGAACACTGAAGCTTTCTTT	CASSYHMNTEAFF
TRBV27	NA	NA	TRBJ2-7	TGTGCCAGCAGTTTGTCGGGGACCCACTACGAGCAGTACTTC	CASSLSGTHYEQYF
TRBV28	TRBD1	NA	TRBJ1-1	TGTGCCAGCAGTTTACACAGGGGGGAGGGCATGAACACTGAAGCTTTCTTT	CASSLHRGEGMNTEAFF
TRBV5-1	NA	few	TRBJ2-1	TGCGCCAGCGCACCTAGTCTCGGCTACAATGAGCAGTTCTTC	CASAPSLGYNEQFF
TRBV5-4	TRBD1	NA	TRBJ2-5	TGTGCCAGCAGCCCCGGGACAGGGATGGGAGAGACCCAGTACTTC	CASSPGTGMGETQYF
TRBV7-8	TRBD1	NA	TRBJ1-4	TGTGCCAGCAGCTTAGGGGGTCCCGGGACAGTGAGGTCATTT	CASSLGGPGTVRSF
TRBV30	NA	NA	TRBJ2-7	TGTGCCTGGGACAGAACGGGACTTCTTTCGACTCAGTACTTC	CAWDRTGLLSTQYF
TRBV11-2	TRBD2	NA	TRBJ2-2	TGTGCCAGCAGCTTAGCGGGGGGAGAACGAACCGGGGAGCTGTTTTTT	CASSLAGGERTGELFF
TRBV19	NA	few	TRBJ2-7	TGTGCCAGTAGTATCCGGGAGAGCTCCTACGAGCAGTACTTC	CASSIRESSYEQYF
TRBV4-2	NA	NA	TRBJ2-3	TGTGCCAGCAGCCAAAATGGAGGGCCACAGTATTTT	CASSQNGGPQYF
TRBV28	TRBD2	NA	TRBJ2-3	TGTGCCAGCAGTTTCCCCAGCGGGGGCACAGATACGCAGTATTTT	CASSFPSGGTDTQYF
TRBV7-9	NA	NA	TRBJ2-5	TGTGCCAGCAGTTCCCAACCCGCTGAGACCCAGTACTTC	CASSSQPAETQYF
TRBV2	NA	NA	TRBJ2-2	TGTGCCAGCAGTGAGGTCCGATCCACCGGGGAGCTGTTTTTT	CASSEVRSTGELFF
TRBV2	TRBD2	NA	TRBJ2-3	TGTGCCAGCAGTGAAGGGGTTGTGTCGCTAGCGGGGGTATATACGCAGTATTTT	CASSEGVVSLAGVYTQYF
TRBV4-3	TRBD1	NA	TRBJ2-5	TGCGCCAGCAGCCAAGTTCCTACAGGGGGCGCGGAGACCCAGTACTTC	CASSQVPTGGAETQYF
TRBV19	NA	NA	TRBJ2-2	TGTGCCAGTAGTATCGTACGGGTCTTCGAGCGCAACACCGGGGAGCTGTTTTTT	CASSIVRVFERNTGELFF
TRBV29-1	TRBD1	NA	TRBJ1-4	TGCAGCGTGGGACAGGGAGGTGGAGAAAAACTGTTTTTT	CSVGQGGGEKLFF
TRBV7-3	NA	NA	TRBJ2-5	TGTGCCAGCAGCTTAACGGGTGGCTTTCAAGAGACCCAGTACTTC	CASSLTGGFQETQYF
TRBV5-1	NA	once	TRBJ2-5	TGCGCCAGCAGTTCTGGACCCCGACGGGAGACCCAGTACTTC	CASSSGPRRETQYF
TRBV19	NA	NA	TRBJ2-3	TGTGCCAGTAGTACGGGCCTCACCCGCGGTTCTACAGATACGCAGTATTTT	CASSTGLTRGSTDTQYF
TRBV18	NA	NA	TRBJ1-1	TGTGCCAGCTCACCACGTGAAGGGATGAACACTGAAGCTTTCTTT	CASSPREGMNTEAFF